The 2 T cell receptor beta chains reported below all come from one sample, sequenced in a study of post-analysis software for immune sequencing data. Broader study findings: Five TRBV segments appeared more often in patients than in controls, and TRBV5-6, TRBV5-1 and TRBV20-1 were among these.

Presence of unique molecular identifiers characterized the TCR beta cDNA libraries. TCRdb independently ran MiXCR on the PCR reads; one entry per CDR3 protein. Counted here are around 250,000 distinct CDR3 sequences, about 40% occurring once; the ten biggest clones make up approximately 4.6%. No antigen has been assigned to these receptors. The sample was blood. These receptors were taken from a girl under 18 with multiple sclerosis.

A remark on this clonotype: Since a much larger clone is just one base distant, this may be a read error. The V gene is TRBV29-1, the J gene TRBJ1-1; D call uncertain. The V gene lost 6 bases and the J gene lost 2 bases, with 13 bases spanning the gap. The germline CDR1 and CDR2 sequences are SQVTM and ANQGSEA. The CDR3 sequence is 13 residues long. The CDR3 is CSVVGKLNTEAFF. CDR3 coding DNA: TGCAGCGTAGTAGGGAAACTAAACACTGAAGCTTTCTTT.

The chain links TRBV6-5 to TRBJ1-2, with 7 bases identical to TRBD1. CDR3 length: 14 amino acids. With 5 bases clipped from V and 8 bases from J, the junction kept 11 bases outside the gene matches. The germline CDR1 and CDR2 sequences are MNHEY and SVGAGI. CDR3 protein: CASSPQGGKGGYTF. CDR3 nucleotides: TGTGCCAGCAGTCCCCAGGGGGGGAAGGGCGGCTACACCTTC.